This T cell receptor beta chain emerged from a study of vaccination effects on CD4 cells after COVID-19. Turning to this clone: The target antigen is unknown.

TCRdb's copy holds only in-frame clones and misses some; the assay was immunoSEQ multiplex PCR. Of 65,000 to 80,000 clones in the sample, roughly three quarters were seen once. The V end lost 10 bases, the J end lost 5 bases, and 23 bases lay between the germline ends. CDR3 length: 15 residues. The germline V gene has CDR1 KGHDR and CDR2 SFDVKD. Following 10 days of culture, CD4+ T cells were isolated. Half-medium changes using IL-2 medium occurred on days 3 and 7. The chain employs TRBV24-1 and TRBJ2-7, with D maybe TRBD1 (6 bases). The source is a human donor who received a COVID-19 vaccine. The sequencing used CD4+ T cells from PBMCs cultured without peptide, collected before COVID-19 vaccination. Written as DNA, the CDR3 is TGTGCCACAGGGTCTTACAGGGCGCCAAGAGACGAGCAGTACGTC. It specifies CATGSYRAPRDEQYV.